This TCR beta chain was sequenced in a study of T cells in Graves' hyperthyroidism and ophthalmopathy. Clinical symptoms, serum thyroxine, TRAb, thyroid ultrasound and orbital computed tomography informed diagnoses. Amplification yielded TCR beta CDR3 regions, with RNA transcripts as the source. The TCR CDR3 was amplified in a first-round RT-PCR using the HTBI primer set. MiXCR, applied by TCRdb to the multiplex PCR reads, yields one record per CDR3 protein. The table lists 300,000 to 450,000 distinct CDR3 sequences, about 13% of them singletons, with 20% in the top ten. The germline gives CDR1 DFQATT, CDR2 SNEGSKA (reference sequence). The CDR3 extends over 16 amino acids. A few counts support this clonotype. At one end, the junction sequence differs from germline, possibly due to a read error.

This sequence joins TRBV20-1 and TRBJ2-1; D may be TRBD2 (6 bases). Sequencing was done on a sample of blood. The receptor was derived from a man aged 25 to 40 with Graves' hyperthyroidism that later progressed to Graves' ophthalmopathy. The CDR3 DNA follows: TGCAGTGCTAGAGCCCTGGGGGGACCCCACTACAGTGAGCAGTTCTTC. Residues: CSARALGGPHYSEQFF.